The sequence of this TCR beta chain was determined in a study of T cell repertoires in aging, cancer and after chemotherapy (dated by TCRdb to between 2018 and 2020). The study in broad terms: The donors fell into six age groups ranging from 30 or younger to 70 or older, and each group had at least three individuals. Control TCR repertoires from healthy donors were recorded across several months to years, and re-sampling revealed clear clonal overlap. Some 9 million TCR reads were contained in the full dataset. The study profiled peripheral blood TCR beta repertoires from healthy donors and cancer patients to examine immunoaging and T cell reconstitution after chemotherapy. A cohort of 220 or so cancer patients (approximately 90 with hematological and around 120 with solid cancers) was assembled, and 95 healthy donors were included as a reference group. What the authors observed across the whole study: It was noted by the authors that conclusions about immunological memory after chemotherapy cannot be drawn from the repertoire data. Declining TCR diversity with age in healthy donors was mainly explained by loss of richness; in cancer patients, loss of evenness also contributed. In both cancer cohorts, the median generation probability rose over the chemotherapy interval, which suggests that the repertoire was reconstituted through rebound thymic output. Significantly lower blood TCR diversity and higher clonality were observed in untreated patients with hematological or solid cancers than in age-matched healthy donors.

The CDR3 numbers 12 residues from cysteine through phenylalanine. The only DNA kept is the CDR3, 36 bases in frame from the first base. In the germline V gene, CDR1 corresponds to ENHRY and CDR2 to SYGVKD. For this chain, trimming is 4 bases at the V end and 6 bases at the J end, and the number of junction bases without a gene match is 3. On this clonotype itself: It has no known antigen specificity. Just one base apart from a much larger clone, this may be a read error.

TCR beta rearrangements were amplified from genomic DNA extracted from peripheral blood rather than from sorted cells or RNA. Rearranged TRB sequences spanning V, D and J segments were amplified in a multiplex touch-down PCR with a mixed TRB-A/B primer pool. Illumina adapters and sample indices were attached to the amplicons in two consecutive PCR reactions using Phusion HS II polymerase. Amplicons were gel-purified using the NucleoSpin Gel and PCR Clean-up kit and were subsequently checked with Qubit and an Agilent 2100 Bioanalyzer. Libraries were sequenced on an Illumina MiSeq using 600-cycle, single-indexed, paired-end runs. Under the source paper's analysis protocol: Processing of the TRB sequences was carried out with MiXCR versions 2.12 and 3.0.5. Each unique CDR3 nucleotide sequence was treated as one clone, and only productive sequences with two or more reads were kept. The repertoire metrics were Shannon diversity, evenness, clonality (calculated as one minus evenness), and diversity profiles parameterized by alpha from 0 to 5. The IGoR algorithm was used to calculate generation probabilities of clones in the paired pre- and post-chemotherapy samples. TCRdb ran its own pipeline on the public reads, namely fastp trimming at Q25 and MiXCR clone calling, and kept in-frame beta chains. Entries are consolidated by CDR3 protein sequence, retaining the most common genes and DNA. TCRdb's processing, not the authors', yielded these V and J calls. A total of under 5,000 distinct CDR3 sequences appear in this sample, 20% to 25% of them only once. The ten most abundant clones make up about a tenth of the sample.

The rearrangement combines TRBV10-3 with TRBJ2-7; 7 bases in the middle match TRBD1. The sample comprised blood. This sequence originates from a human donor in good health. The donor label of this sample is uncertain. The DNA sequence is as follows: TGTGCCATCAGTGCCCGGGACAGCGAGCAGTACTTC. Translation gives CAISARDSEQYF.